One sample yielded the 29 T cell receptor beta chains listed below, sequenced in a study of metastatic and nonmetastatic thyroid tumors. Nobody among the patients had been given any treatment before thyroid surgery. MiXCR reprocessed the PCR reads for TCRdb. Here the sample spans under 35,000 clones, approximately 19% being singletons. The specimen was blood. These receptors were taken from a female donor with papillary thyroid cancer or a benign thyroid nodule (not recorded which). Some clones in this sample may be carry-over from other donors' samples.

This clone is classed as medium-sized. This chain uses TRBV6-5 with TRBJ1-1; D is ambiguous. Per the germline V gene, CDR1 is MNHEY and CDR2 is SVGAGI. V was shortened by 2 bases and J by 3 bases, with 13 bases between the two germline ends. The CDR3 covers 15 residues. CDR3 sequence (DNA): TGTGCCAGCAGTTACGATGGCCGAAAGGACACTGAAGCTTTCTTT. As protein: CASSYDGRKDTEAFF.

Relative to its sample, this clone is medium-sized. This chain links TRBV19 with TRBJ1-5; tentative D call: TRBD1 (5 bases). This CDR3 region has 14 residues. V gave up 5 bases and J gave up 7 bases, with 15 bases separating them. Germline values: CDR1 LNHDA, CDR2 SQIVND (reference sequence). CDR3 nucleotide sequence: TGTGCCAGTAGTTTGTGGGGCGCGGGCCAGCCCCAGCATTTT. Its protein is CASSLWGAGQPQHF.

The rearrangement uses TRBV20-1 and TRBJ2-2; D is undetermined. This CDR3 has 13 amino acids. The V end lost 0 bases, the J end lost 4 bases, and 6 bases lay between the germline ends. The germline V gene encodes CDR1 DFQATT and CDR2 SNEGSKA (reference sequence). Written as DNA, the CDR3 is TGCAGTGCTAGAGATCGGATCACCGGGGAGCTGTTTTTT. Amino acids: CSARDRITGELFF.

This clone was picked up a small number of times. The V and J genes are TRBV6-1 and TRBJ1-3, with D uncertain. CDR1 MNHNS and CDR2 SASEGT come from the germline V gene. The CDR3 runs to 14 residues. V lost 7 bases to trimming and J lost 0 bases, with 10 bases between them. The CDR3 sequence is CASKSVVSGNTIYF. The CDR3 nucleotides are TGTGCCAGCAAGAGTGTAGTCTCTGGAAACACCATATATTTT.

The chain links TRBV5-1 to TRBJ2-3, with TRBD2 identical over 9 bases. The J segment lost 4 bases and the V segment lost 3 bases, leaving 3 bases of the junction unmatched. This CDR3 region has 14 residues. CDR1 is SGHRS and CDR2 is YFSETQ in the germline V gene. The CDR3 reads CASSSGTSPDTQYF. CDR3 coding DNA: TGCGCCAGCAGCTCTGGGACTAGCCCAGATACGCAGTATTTT.

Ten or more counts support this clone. The CDR3, as DNA: TGTGCCAGCAGCTCAGGGGGAGCCGGCGAGCAGTACTTC. It is translated as CASSSGGAGEQYF. V is TRBV9 and J is TRBJ2-7, with TRBD1 identical over 7 bases. The CDR3 consists of 13 residues. Germline V lookup: CDR1 SGDLS, CDR2 YYNGEE. The V gene end was trimmed by 4 bases and the J gene end by 6 bases; junction bases not matched to a gene: 7.

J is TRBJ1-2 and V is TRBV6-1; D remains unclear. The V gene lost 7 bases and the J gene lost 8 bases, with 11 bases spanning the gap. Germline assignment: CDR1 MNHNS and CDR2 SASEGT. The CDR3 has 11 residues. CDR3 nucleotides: TGTGCCAGCACCGGGCTCGGGGGCTACACCTTC. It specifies CASTGLGGYTF.

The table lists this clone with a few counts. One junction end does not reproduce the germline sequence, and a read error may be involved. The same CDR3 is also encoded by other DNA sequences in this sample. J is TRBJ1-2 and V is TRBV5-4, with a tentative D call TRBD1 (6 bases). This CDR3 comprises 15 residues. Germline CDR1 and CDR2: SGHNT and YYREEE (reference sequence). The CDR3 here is CASSLPQGSNYGYTF. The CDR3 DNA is TGTGCAAGCAGCTTGCCCCAGGGGTCCAACTATGGCTACACCTTC.

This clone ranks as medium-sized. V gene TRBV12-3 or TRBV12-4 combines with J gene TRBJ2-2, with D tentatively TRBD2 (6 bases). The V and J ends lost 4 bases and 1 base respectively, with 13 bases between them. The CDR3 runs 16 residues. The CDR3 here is CASSSWVGGNTGELFF. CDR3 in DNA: TGTGCCAGCAGTTCTTGGGTGGGGGGGAACACCGGGGAGCTGTTTTTT.

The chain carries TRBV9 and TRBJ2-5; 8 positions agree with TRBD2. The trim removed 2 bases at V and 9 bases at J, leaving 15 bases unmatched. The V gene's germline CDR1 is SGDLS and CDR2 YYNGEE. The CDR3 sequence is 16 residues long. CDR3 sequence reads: CASSVEAGERGSAQYF. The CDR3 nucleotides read TGTGCCAGCAGCGTCGAAGCGGGAGAGAGGGGGTCGGCCCAGTACTTC. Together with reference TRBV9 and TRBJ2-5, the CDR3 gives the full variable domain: DSGVTQTPKHLITATGQRVTLRCSPRSGDLSVYWYQQSLDQGLQFLIQYYNGEERAKGNILERFSAQQFPDLHSELNLSSLELGDSALYFCASSVEAGERGSAQYFGPGTRLLVL.

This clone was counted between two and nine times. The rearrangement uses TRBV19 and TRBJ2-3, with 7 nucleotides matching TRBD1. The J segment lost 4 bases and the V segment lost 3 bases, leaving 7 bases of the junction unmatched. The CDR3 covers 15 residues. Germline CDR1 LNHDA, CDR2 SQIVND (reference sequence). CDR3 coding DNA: TGTGCCAGTAGTATTCAGGGGGAGCTGTCAGATACGCAGTATTTT. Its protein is CASSIQGELSDTQYF.

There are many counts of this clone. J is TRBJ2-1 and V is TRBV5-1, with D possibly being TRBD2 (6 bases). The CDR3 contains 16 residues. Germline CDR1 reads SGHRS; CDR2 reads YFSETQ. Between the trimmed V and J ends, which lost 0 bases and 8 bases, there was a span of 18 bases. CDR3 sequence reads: CASSLASFPSVDEQFF. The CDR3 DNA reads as TGCGCCAGCAGCTTGGCCAGCTTTCCTAGCGTTGATGAGCAGTTCTTC.

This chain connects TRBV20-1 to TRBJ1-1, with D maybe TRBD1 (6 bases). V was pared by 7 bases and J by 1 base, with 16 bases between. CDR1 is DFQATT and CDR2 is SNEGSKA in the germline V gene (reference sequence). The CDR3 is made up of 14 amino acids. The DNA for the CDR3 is TGCAGTGTACCTCGAACAGGGAAGAACACTGAAGCTTTCTTT. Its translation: CSVPRTGKNTEAFF.

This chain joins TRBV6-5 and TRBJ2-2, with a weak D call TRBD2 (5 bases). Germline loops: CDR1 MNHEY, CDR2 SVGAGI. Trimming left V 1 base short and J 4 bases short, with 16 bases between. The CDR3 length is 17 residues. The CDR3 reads CASSYLSPGGGTGELFF. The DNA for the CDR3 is TGTGCCAGCAGTTACTTGTCCCCAGGTGGAGGCACCGGGGAGCTGTTTTTT.

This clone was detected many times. This CDR3 reads CASTDGRTYGYTF. CDR3 coding DNA: TGTGCCAGTACAGACGGGCGGACCTATGGCTACACCTTC. The chain is built from TRBV19 and TRBJ1-2; D gene uncertain. This CDR3 contains 13 residues. From germline, CDR1 is LNHDA and CDR2 SQIVND (reference sequence). V was pared by 7 bases and J by 4 bases, with 13 bases between.

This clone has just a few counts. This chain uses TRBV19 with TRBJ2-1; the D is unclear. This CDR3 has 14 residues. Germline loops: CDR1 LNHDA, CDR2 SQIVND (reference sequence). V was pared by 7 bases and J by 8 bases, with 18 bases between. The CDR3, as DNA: TGTGCCAGTAATTTAGGCCCCAGTGCGGATGAGCAGTTCTTC. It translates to CASNLGPSADEQFF.

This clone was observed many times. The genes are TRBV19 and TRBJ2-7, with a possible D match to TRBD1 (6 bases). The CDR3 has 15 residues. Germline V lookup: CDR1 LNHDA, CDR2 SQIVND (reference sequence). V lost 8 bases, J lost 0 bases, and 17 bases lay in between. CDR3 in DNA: TGTGCCAGTCGATTGGGACAAGGGCTCTCCTACGAGCAGTACTTC. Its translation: CASRLGQGLSYEQYF.

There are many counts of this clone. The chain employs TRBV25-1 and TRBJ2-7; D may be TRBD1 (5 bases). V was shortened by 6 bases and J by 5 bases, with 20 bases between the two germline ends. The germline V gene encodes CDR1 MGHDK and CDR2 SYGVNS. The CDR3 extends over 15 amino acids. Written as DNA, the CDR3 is TGTGCCAGCAGCGAAGGCGATTCCAGGGTGCACGAGCAGTACTTC. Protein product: CASSEGDSRVHEQYF.

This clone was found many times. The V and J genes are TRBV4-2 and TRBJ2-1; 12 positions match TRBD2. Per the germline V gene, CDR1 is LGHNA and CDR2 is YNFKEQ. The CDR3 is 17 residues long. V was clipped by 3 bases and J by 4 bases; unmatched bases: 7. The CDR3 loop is CASSHPKLAGGYNEQFF. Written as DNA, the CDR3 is TGTGCCAGCAGCCACCCAAAACTAGCGGGGGGATACAATGAGCAGTTCTTC.

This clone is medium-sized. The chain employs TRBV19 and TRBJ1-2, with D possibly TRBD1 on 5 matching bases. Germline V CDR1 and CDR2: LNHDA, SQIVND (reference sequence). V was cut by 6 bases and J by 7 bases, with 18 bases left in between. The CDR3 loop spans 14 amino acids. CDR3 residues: CASRNPGTRGGYTF. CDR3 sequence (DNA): TGTGCCAGTAGAAACCCCGGGACCCGGGGTGGCTACACCTTC.

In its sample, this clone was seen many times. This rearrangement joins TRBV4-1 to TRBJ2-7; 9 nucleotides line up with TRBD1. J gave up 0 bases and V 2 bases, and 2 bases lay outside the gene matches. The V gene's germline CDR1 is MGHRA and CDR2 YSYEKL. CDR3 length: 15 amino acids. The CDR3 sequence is CASSQRTGVSYEQYF. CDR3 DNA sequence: TGCGCCAGCAGCCAACGGACAGGGGTCTCCTACGAGCAGTACTTC.

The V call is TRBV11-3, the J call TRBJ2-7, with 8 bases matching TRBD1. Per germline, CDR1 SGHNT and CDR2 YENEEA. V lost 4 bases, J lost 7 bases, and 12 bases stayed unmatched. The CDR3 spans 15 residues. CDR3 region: CASSSRDRNPHEQYF. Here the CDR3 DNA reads TGTGCCAGCAGCTCTAGGGACAGGAACCCCCATGAGCAGTACTTC.

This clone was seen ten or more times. In DNA, the CDR3 is TGTGCCACCTCGAAGAGGGGGAATAATTCACCCCTCCACTTT. Protein: CATSKRGNNSPLHF. The rearrangement links TRBV12-3 or TRBV12-4 to TRBJ1-6, with a tentative D call TRBD1 (6 bases). CDR3 length equals 14 residues. Trimming took off 10 bases at V and 5 bases at J, with 15 bases between the two ends.

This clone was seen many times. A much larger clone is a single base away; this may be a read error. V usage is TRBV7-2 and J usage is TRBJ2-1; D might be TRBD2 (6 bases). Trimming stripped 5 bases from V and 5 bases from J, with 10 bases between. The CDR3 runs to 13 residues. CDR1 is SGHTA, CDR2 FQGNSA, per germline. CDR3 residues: CASSQTSHNEQFF. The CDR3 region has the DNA TGTGCCAGCAGCCAGACTAGTCACAATGAGCAGTTCTTC.

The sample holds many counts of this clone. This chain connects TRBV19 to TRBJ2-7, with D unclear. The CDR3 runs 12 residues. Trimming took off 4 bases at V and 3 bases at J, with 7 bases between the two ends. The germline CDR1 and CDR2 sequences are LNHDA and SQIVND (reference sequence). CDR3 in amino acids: CASSNLFYEQYF. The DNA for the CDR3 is TGTGCCAGTAGTAACTTATTCTACGAGCAGTACTTC. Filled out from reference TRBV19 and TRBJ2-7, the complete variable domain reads DGGITQSPKYLFRKEGQNVTLSCEQNLNHDAMYWYRQDPGQGLRLIYYSQIVNDFQKGDIAEGYSVSREKKESFPLTVTSAQKNPTAFYLCASSNLFYEQYFGPGTRLTVT.

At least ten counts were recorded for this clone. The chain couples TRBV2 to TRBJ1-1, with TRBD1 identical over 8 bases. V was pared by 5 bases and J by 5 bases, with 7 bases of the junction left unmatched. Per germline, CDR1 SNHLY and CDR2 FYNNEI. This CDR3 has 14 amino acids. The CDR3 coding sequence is TGTGCCAGCAGTACCGACAGGGGCCGGACTGAAGCTTTCTTT. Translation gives CASSTDRGRTEAFF. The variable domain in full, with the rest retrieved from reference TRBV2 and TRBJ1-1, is EPEVTQTPSHQVTQMGQEVILRCVPISNHLYFYWYRQILGQKVEFLVSFYNNEISEKSEIFDDQFSVERPDGSNFTLKIRSTKLEDSAMYFCASSTDRGRTEAFFGQGTRLTVV.

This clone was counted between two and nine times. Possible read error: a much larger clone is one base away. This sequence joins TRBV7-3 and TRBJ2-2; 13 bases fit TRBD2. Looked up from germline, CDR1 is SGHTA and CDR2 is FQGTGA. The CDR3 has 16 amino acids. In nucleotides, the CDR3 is TGTGCCAGCAGCTCCAGACTAGCGGGGGGCTCCGGGGAGTTGTCTTTT. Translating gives CASSSRLAGGSGELSF.

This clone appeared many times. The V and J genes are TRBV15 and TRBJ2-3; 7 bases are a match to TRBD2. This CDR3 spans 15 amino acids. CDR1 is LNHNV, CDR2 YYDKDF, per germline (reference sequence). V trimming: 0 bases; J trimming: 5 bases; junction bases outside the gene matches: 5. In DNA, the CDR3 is TGTGCCACCAGCAGAGAGACTAGCATGGTAGATACGCAGTATTTT. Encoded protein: CATSRETSMVDTQYF.

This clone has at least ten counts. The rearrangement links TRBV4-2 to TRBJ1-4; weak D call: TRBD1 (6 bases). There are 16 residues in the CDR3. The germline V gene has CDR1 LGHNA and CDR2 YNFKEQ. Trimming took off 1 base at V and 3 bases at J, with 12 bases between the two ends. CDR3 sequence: CASSQAQGRANEKLFF. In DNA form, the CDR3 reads TGTGCCAGCAGCCAAGCCCAGGGGAGGGCTAATGAAAAACTGTTTTTT.